Listed below are T cell receptor beta chains from one sample, sequenced in a study of cytomegalovirus exposure and HLA in healthy donors. Libraries were prepared by immunoSEQ multiplex PCR; TCRdb keeps only in-frame clonotypes and omits some of them. The table lists 110,000 or so clones, about 81% of them singletons, with about 1.8% in the top ten. The material sequenced was PBMCs. These receptors were obtained from a man between 40 and 49 years old in good health and CMV-seronegative. The conserved cysteine and the conserved F or W are not part of the CDR3 here. Clone sizes are given selectively: once, few, many, or a class where the clone is expanded.

abundance	v_gene	j_gene	CDR3aa
few	TRBV30	TRBJ1-6	AWKSGINSPLH
NA	TRBV29-1	TRBJ1-4	SVMDRGLLGEKLF
NA	TRBV19	TRBJ2-1	ASSIGYNEQF
once	TRBV12-5	TRBJ1-2	ASGYWVGGYT
NA	TRBV5-1	TRBJ2-2	ASSSGSTGGELF
NA	TRBV18	TRBJ1-1	ASSLSQENTEAF
once	TRBV7-2	TRBJ1-1	ASSFRDRDTEAF
NA	TRBV30	TRBJ2-7	AWGLRGQTYSYEQY
NA	TRBV9	TRBJ1-2	ASSGTYGYT
few	TRBV5-1	TRBJ1-2	ASSRGTAPSNYGYT
NA	TRBV9	TRBJ2-7	ASSVRGSSYEQY
NA	TRBV5-1	TRBJ1-5	ASSWGGQGAGVNQPQH
NA	TRBV29-1	TRBJ2-5	SVHGAGQETQY
NA	TRBV7-2	TRBJ2-7	ASSLVGTGGMGYEQY
NA	TRBV5-6	TRBJ1-1	ASSFRTGGVYTEAF
NA	TRBV13	TRBJ1-1	ASSLEQQNTEAF
few	TRBV6-5	TRBJ1-1	ASSLQGATEAF
NA	TRBV28	TRBJ2-7	ASSNRYEQY
few	TRBV14	TRBJ2-7	ASSHGQMYEQY
NA	TRBV9	TRBJ2-7	ASNKGTGASEQY
NA	TRBV11-3	TRBJ2-3	ASSLAGDTQY
once	TRBV4-3	TRBJ2-1	ASSQEASGRGQF
NA	TRBV7-6	TRBJ2-3	ASSSGAGASTDTQY
NA	TRBV28	TRBJ2-7	ASSLGTSGPYEQY
NA	TRBV30	TRBJ1-5	AWSGGQGAVYQPQH
NA	TRBV7-6	TRBJ2-1	ASSSRDSGEQF
NA	TRBV5-1	TRBJ1-4	ASSPRGLSGQGEKLF
NA	TRBV27	TRBJ1-3	ASRTTYSGNTIY
NA	TRBV19	TRBJ1-5	ASSIAFGSGGHSNQPQH
NA	TRBV28	TRBJ1-2	ASSGTVKTYGYT
NA	TRBV19	TRBJ1-1	ASSRRNTEAF
few	TRBV9	TRBJ1-1	ASSVLQDTEAF
few	TRBV5-8	TRBJ2-2	ASSLVLGAGGELF
NA	TRBV6-6	TRBJ2-3	ASSGGLAGGTDTQY
NA	TRBV5-8	TRBJ2-5	ASSNGLAGAQETQY
NA	TRBV28	TRBJ2-1	ASSVSGGMDEQF
few	TRBV19	TRBJ1-5	ASSRTGGAAQPQH
NA	TRBV20-1	TRBJ1-2	SAQRTVGYT
once	TRBV7-9	TRBJ1-4	ASSPGTGVREKLF
NA	TRBV5-4	TRBJ2-1	ASSLTSATYNEQF
NA	TRBV7-2	TRBJ1-6	ASSPLAGTGELYNSPLH
NA	TRBV6-1	TRBJ1-2	ASSSGGRATYGYT
NA	TRBV27	TRBJ2-3	ASARGGHPSTDTQY
NA	TRBV7-2	TRBJ2-1	ASSLRTSGGYNEQF
NA	TRBV11-2	TRBJ1-6	ATRQGNSPLH